Below, one T cell receptor beta chain is given with its context. There is no known antigen for this receptor. The sample holds no much larger clone one base away, and base qualities are not on file. The donors were healthy, HIV-negative adults with no recently reported acute infections or vaccinations. Every donor was a Caucasian adult living in Nashville, Tennessee, USA. CD4+ T cells were enriched by magnetic negative selection, after which naive cells were positively selected on CD45RA and the negative fraction was taken as the memory subset. Blood was collected by leukapheresis, and PBMCs were isolated by Ficoll-Histopaque density gradient centrifugation and then cryopreserved in liquid nitrogen vapor phase. Purity and quantity of every magnetically sorted T cell population were checked by analytical flow cytometry. From each sorted fraction, genomic DNA was isolated and quantified by UV absorbance on a Nanodrop 2000c.

TCR CDR3 regions were amplified from genomic DNA by multiplex PCR using the deep immunoSEQ assay. Genomic DNA extracted from each cell subset was distributed evenly over all wells of several immunoSEQ 96-well plates, and each plate served as one replicate. For sorted subsets, 200 ng of genomic DNA, equivalent to 25,000 to 35,000 T cell genomes, went into each replicate PCR. Purified libraries were measured with a Qubit 3.0 fluorometer, size-checked on a Bioanalyzer 2100, and measured again with the KAPA Library Quantification kit. Every immunoSEQ 96-well plate was sequenced on a separate single-read 150-cycle Illumina NextSeq 550 flow cell. The original pipeline was this. Because only junctional sequences without quality scores were contained in the immunoSEQ output, filtering matching that applied to full-length reads could not be performed. To assign V/J genes and CDR3, sequences were annotated using PyIR, a Python wrapper for IgBLAST v1.9, with IMGT germline references. Reads with weak V/J assignments (E-value above 1e-6), missing CDR3, stop codons, out-of-frame junctions, or ambiguous translated residues were removed. V3J clonotypes were defined as sequences sharing an identical inferred V gene, J gene, and CDR3 amino acid sequence. To compute the percentage overlap between repertoires, the number of shared unique clonotypes was divided by the size of the smaller repertoire. Repertoire richness was assessed with RTK rarefaction, the Chao1 estimator, and Recon v2.1 estimates of unobserved clonotypes. For all TCRbeta clonotypes obtained by the gDNA method from four donors, generation probabilities were computed with OLGA. TCRdb took this table from immuneACCESS and kept in-frame rearrangements with V and J called. Such tables lack part of the clones; where checked against another copy, unresolved V genes explain under half of the gap, and the rest is unexplained. The DNA was the basis for D and trimming; V, J and clone size are from that table. For this sample there are a few million clones; over 85% appear just once. 0.39% of the sample is held by the ten biggest clonotypes.

The sample comes from a study of shared clonotypes between healthy human individuals (dated by TCRdb to the early 2020s). Describing the broader study: A couple of women and three men aged 18 to 49 years were included in the cohort. For each donor, CD4 naive and CD4 memory were each given three plates, CD8 naive was given two plates, and CD8 memory was given one plate. The study deeply sequenced blood TCR repertoires of about five healthy adults to estimate repertoire size and the extent of clonotype sharing between individuals. Different laboratories and diverse techniques were used to prepare libraries and sequence TCR repertoires, to increase sequencing depth and limit assay-specific biases. Leukapheresis yielded between about 0.9 and 9 billion PBMCs per donor. The paper's findings and limits, for the study overall: Sampling was restricted to blood, and TCR repertoires in tissues likely differ from the TCR repertoires found in blood. Because the study included a small number of donors, the genetic and exposure-history diversity represented was limited. Incomplete sequencing was indicated by rarefaction of sorted-subset datasets, despite the large sequencing depth. Pairwise subsampling led to the expectation that sequencing depth would affect the degree of clonotype sharing among donors. Compared with non-shared clonotypes, the clonotypes found in all four sorted-subset donors had higher generation probabilities. Larger estimated clonotype richness was generally found for naive subsets than for memory subsets. Across four donors, approximately 5% of naive CD4, around 3.3% of naive CD8, under 2.5% of memory CD4, and approximately 0.4% of memory CD8 clonotypes were shared.

The CDR3 measures 14 amino acids from cysteine to phenylalanine. Kept here is only the CDR3 DNA, which spans 42 bases and is read in frame from base 1. This sequence originates from a man between 18 and 35 years old in good health. Some clones in this sample may be carry-over from other donors' samples. Sequences were obtained from naive CD4+ T cells from PBMCs. The cell subset or site label, as the study defines it: CD45RA+ positively selected. The rearrangement joined TRBV21-1 to TRBJ2-7; the table's D call of TRBD1 was not tested on the DNA. TRBV21-1 is deemed a pseudogene. CDR3 region: CASFQQETSYEQYF. The bases read TGTGCCAGCTTTCAGCAGGAAACTTCCTACGAGCAGTACTTC.